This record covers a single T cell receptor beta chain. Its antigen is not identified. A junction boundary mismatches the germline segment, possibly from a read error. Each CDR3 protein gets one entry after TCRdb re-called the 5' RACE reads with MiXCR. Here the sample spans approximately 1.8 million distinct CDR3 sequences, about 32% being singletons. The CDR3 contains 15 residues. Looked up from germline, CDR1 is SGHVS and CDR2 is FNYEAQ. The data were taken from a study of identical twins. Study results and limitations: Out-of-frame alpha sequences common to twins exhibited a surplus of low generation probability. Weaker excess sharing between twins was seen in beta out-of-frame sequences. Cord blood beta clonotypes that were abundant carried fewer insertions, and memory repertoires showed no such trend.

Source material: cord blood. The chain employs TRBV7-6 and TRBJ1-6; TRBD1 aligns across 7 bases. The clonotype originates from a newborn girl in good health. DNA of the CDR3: TGTGCCAGCAGCTGGGGACAGACCTATAATTCACCCCCCCACTTT. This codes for CASSWGQTYNSPPHF.